This TCR beta chain comes out of a study of somatic mutations in cytotoxic T cells in rheumatoid arthritis. Study context: Collection of patient blood (30 ml EDTA) took place right after diagnosis, before any treatment. Study findings and constraints: Statistically, CD8+ T-cell clonality was not significantly distinct between individuals with rheumatoid arthritis and age-matched healthy controls. Within 8 of 65 patients, the single biggest CD8+ clone made up more than 20% of CD8+ cells.

By positive magnetic bead selection, CD4+ and CD8+ cells were isolated, and their purity was checked by flow cytometry. Sequenced by immunoSEQ multiplex PCR; TCRdb stores in-frame clones only, minus some. Here the sample spans approximately 23,000 clones, about 77% being singletons. With respect to this clone: Its antigen is unknown.

The specimen was CD8+ T cells sorted from blood. The clonotype was recovered from an adult with rheumatoid arthritis.

The CDR3 is CASSPGSGTGHGYTF. As DNA, the CDR3 is TGTGCCAGTAGTCCCGGTTCCGGGACAGGGCATGGCTACACCTTC. V gene TRBV19 combines with J gene TRBJ1-2; 9 nucleotides agree with TRBD1. Looked up from germline, CDR1 is LNHDA and CDR2 is SQIVND (reference sequence). V gave up 5 bases and J gave up 6 bases; unmatched junction bases: 10. The CDR3 spans 15 residues. The variable domain in full, completed from reference TRBV19 and TRBJ1-2, reads DGGITQSPKYLFRKEGQNVTLSCEQNLNHDAMYWYRQDPGQGLRLIYYSQIVNDFQKGDIAEGYSVSREKKESFPLTVTSAQKNPTAFYLCASSPGSGTGHGYTFGSGTRLTVV.